Listed below are T cell receptor beta chains from one sample, sequenced in a study of T cell changes during pregnancy in multiple sclerosis. Sequencing used immunoSEQ multiplex PCR; TCRdb keeps in-frame clones, though not all of them. The sample carries 40,000 to 50,000 clones, around 93% recorded once. This specimen consisted of CD4+ T cells from peripheral blood mononuclear cells, obtained in the third trimester of pregnancy. The receptors stem from a female donor with multiple sclerosis, enrolled in a pregnancy study. Both conserved end residues are part of each CDR3. The D gene is left open where the match is weak. Not all rows give a size; the values are once, few, many and, for expanded clones, a class.

clone size	D gene	J gene	V gene	CDR3 DNA	CDR3 protein
-	TRBD2	TRBJ2-1	TRBV4-3	TGCGCCAGCAGCCAAGATTTAGCGGGAGGGAACAATGAGCAGTTCTTC	CASSQDLAGGNNEQFF
once	-	TRBJ2-2	TRBV2	TGTGCCAGCGGTTACAAGAACACCGGGGAGCTGTTTTTT	CASGYKNTGELFF
-	-	TRBJ2-3	TRBV25-1	TGTGCCAGCCGACCTGGGGGGAGCAGGACAGATACGCAGTATTTT	CASRPGGSRTDTQYF
-	TRBD2	TRBJ2-7	TRBV6-5	TGTGCCAGCAACCGAGCGGGAAGGGGCGGCGGGCAGTACTTC	CASNRAGRGGGQYF
once	-	TRBJ2-1	TRBV7-2	TGTGCCAGCAGCGAGCGGAGGGATGAGCAGTTCTTC	CASSERRDEQFF
-	-	TRBJ1-5	TRBV6-5	TGTGCCAGCAGTCTGACACCTAGCAATCAGCCCCAGCATTTT	CASSLTPSNQPQHF
-	-	TRBJ1-2	TRBV19	TGTGCCAGTAGTATAGGAGGAACCTATGGCTACACCTTC	CASSIGGTYGYTF
-	TRBD1	TRBJ1-1	TRBV30	TGTGCCATCCTTCTACAGGGGATCACTGAAGCTTTCTTT	CAILLQGITEAFF
-	TRBD1	TRBJ1-2	TRBV28	TGTGCCAGCAGGCCCGTCGCTGCAGGGGGCGCGAACTATGGCTACACCTTC	CASRPVAAGGANYGYTF
-	TRBD1	TRBJ1-2	TRBV6-1	TGTGCCAGCACCCCGGGACAGGGAGGACATGGCTACACCTTC	CASTPGQGGHGYTF
-	-	TRBJ1-2	TRBV9	TGTGCCAGCAGCGCTCGAGGCGCTAACTATGGCTACACCTTC	CASSARGANYGYTF
-	-	TRBJ1-4	TRBV5-8	TGTGCCAGCAGCAGAGACCTCAGGGGACGGAATGAAAAACTGTTTTTT	CASSRDLRGRNEKLFF
-	TRBD2	TRBJ2-5	TRBV9	TGTGCCAGCAGCGTGAGCGGGGGAGAGACCCAGTACTTC	CASSVSGGETQYF
-	-	TRBJ2-2	TRBV27	TGTGCCAGCAGTTTATGGGTGACAGCCACGACCGGGGAGCTGTTTTTT	CASSLWVTATTGELFF
-	-	TRBJ2-5	TRBV15	TGTGCCACCAGCAGACAGGGTTCGGAAGAGACCCAGTACTTC	CATSRQGSEETQYF
-	TRBD1	TRBJ1-2	TRBV19	TGTGCCAGTAGTGTGGACAGGGTCCGGGGCTACACCTTC	CASSVDRVRGYTF
-	-	TRBJ1-2	TRBV11-2	TGTGCCAGCAGCTTAATCGTCGGGGGGGGTCCTGATGGCTACACCTTC	CASSLIVGGGPDGYTF
-	-	TRBJ2-7	TRBV7-6	TGTGCCAGCAGCTTAGGCCCCGCATGGGAGAACGAGCAGTACTTC	CASSLGPAWENEQYF
-	TRBD1	TRBJ1-2	TRBV5-5	TGTGCCAGCAGCTCCGGGACAGGGGGCTACTATGGCTACACCTTC	CASSSGTGGYYGYTF
-	TRBD2	TRBJ2-2	TRBV9	TGTGCCAGCAGCGACCGTAACCTAGCGGGAGTTGCCGGGGAGCTGTTTTTT	CASSDRNLAGVAGELFF
-	TRBD1	TRBJ1-1	TRBV28	TGTGCCAGCAGTCACAGGGGGACCACTGAAGCTTTCTTT	CASSHRGTTEAFF
-	TRBD2	TRBJ2-5	TRBV27	TGTGCCAGCAGTTCCATTAGCGGGAGAGGAGAGACCCAGTACTTC	CASSSISGRGETQYF
-	-	TRBJ2-1	TRBV7-2	TGTGCCAGCAGCAAACTTAGCTCCTACAATGAGCAGTTCTTC	CASSKLSSYNEQFF
-	-	TRBJ1-2	TRBV7-2	TGTGCCAGCAGCTCACTCACCGGGGGCTACACCTTC	CASSSLTGGYTF
-	TRBD1	TRBJ2-1	TRBV30	TGTGCCTGCAATGAGGGGGCGGGCGAGCAGTTCTTC	CACNEGAGEQFF
-	-	TRBJ2-7	TRBV28	TGTGCCAGCAGTTCTCCATTGGGGCGGTCCAGCTCCTACGAGCAGTACTTC	CASSSPLGRSSSYEQYF
-	-	TRBJ1-2	TRBV11-2	TGTGCCAGCAGTCTAGGGGGGGAGCGTGGCTATGGCTACACCTTC	CASSLGGERGYGYTF
-	-	TRBJ2-3	TRBV5-4	TGTGCCAGCAACTTTGATCCGACTAGGCTACCAGATACGCAGTATTTT	CASNFDPTRLPDTQYF
-	TRBD2	TRBJ2-3	TRBV7-6	TGTGCCAGCAGCTCAGATACTAGCGGGATAAGGGGTACGCAGTATTTT	CASSSDTSGIRGTQYF
-	-	TRBJ1-2	TRBV27	TGTGCCAGCAGTACGACAGGTGATGGCTACACCTTC	CASSTTGDGYTF
once	-	TRBJ1-1	TRBV29-1	TGCAGCGTTTCTGGGGGGGGACTAGTTGAAGCTTTCTTT	CSVSGGGLVEAFF
-	TRBD2	TRBJ2-3	TRBV10-1	TGCGCCAGCCGTTGCGGGAGGACGAGCACAGATACGCAGTATTTT	CASRCGRTSTDTQYF
-	TRBD1	TRBJ1-2	TRBV6-5	TGTGCCAGCAGCCCCACAGGGGCCTATGGCTACACCTTC	CASSPTGAYGYTF
-	-	TRBJ1-4	TRBV7-2	TGTGCCAGCAGCTTGCACCAAGGGGCAACTAATGAAAAACTGTTTTTT	CASSLHQGATNEKLFF
once	TRBD1	TRBJ2-7	TRBV11-2	TGTGCCAGCACCGAGAGGGGGACAGGGGCCTACGAGCAGTACTTC	CASTERGTGAYEQYF
-	TRBD1	TRBJ2-2	TRBV19	TGTGCCAGTATCGACAGGGGTGAGACCGGGGAGCTGTTTTTT	CASIDRGETGELFF
-	TRBD2	TRBJ2-1	TRBV7-9	TGTGCCAGCAGCCAGGGACTAGCGGGGCGCAATGAGCAGTTCTTC	CASSQGLAGRNEQFF
-	-	TRBJ1-5	TRBV28	TGTGCCAGCAGTTTCGGGGGTCAGGCGAGGAGCAATCAGCCCCAGCATTTT	CASSFGGQARSNQPQHF
once	-	TRBJ2-5	TRBV5-1	TGCGCCAGCAGCCTCACGAAAAGGACAGATGGCGAGACCCAGTACTTC	CASSLTKRTDGETQYF
-	TRBD2	TRBJ2-2	TRBV7-2	TGTGCCAGCAGCTTCCGAGGGACTAGCGGTTACGCGAACACCGGGGAGCTGTTTTTT	CASSFRGTSGYANTGELFF
-	TRBD1	TRBJ2-1	TRBV7-2	TGTGCCAGCACCCGATCACAGGGGGCCAGCAATGAGCAGTTCTTC	CASTRSQGASNEQFF
-	TRBD1	TRBJ1-1	TRBV18	TGTGCCAGCTCACCGTCCAAACAGGGGGCTACTGAAGCTTTCTTT	CASSPSKQGATEAFF
-	-	TRBJ2-5	TRBV7-2	TGTGCCAGCAGCTTAGGTAGCGTGGAGACCCAGTACTTC	CASSLGSVETQYF
-	TRBD2	TRBJ2-2	TRBV6-4	TGTGCCAGCAGTGACTCGAAGCGGGAAGGAGCCGGGGAGCTGTTTTTT	CASSDSKREGAGELFF
once	-	TRBJ2-2	TRBV5-1	TGCGCCAGCAGAAGTAGCGGTAACACCGGGGAGCTGTTTTTT	CASRSSGNTGELFF
-	-	TRBJ2-2	TRBV19	TGTGCCAGTAGGGCGATCGGGGTCACCGGGGAGCTGTTTTTT	CASRAIGVTGELFF
-	TRBD1	TRBJ1-1	TRBV30	TGTGCCTGGAGTATTAAGGACAGGGGACTCCCGAACACTGAAGCTTTCTTT	CAWSIKDRGLPNTEAFF
-	TRBD1	TRBJ2-7	TRBV10-1	TGCGCCAGGCGGTCCCCAGGGGGTATGGGCGAGCAGTACTTC	CARRSPGGMGEQYF
-	TRBD2	TRBJ2-1	TRBV7-2	TGTGCCAGCAGCTTGCTAGCGGGAGGGTCCTACAATGAGCAGTTCTTC	CASSLLAGGSYNEQFF
-	TRBD2	TRBJ2-1	TRBV6-1	TGTGCCAGCAGGATAGCGGGAATCTCCTACAATGAGCAGTTCTTC	CASRIAGISYNEQFF
-	TRBD1	TRBJ2-2	TRBV19	TGTGCCAGTAGTAAGACAGGGAGTAACACCGGGGAGCTGTTTTTT	CASSKTGSNTGELFF
-	-	TRBJ1-2	TRBV11-1	TGTGCCAGCAGCTTAGGGACAGCCGCTAACTATGGCTACACCTTC	CASSLGTAANYGYTF
-	TRBD1	TRBJ1-2	TRBV6-5	TGTGCCAGCAGGAGGGACGGGACAGTCTATGGCTACACCTTC	CASRRDGTVYGYTF
-	-	TRBJ2-1	TRBV7-3	TGTGCCAGCAGCTTATACCGGCTCCCCAGGGATGAGCAGTTCTTC	CASSLYRLPRDEQFF
-	TRBD2	TRBJ2-1	TRBV29-1	TGCAGCGCCGGACTAGCGGCACCCACGACGTTTAATGAGCAGTTCTTC	CSAGLAAPTTFNEQFF
-	TRBD2	TRBJ2-1	TRBV7-2	TGTGCCAGCAGCCCTACGGGACTAGCGGGATTAAGCTCCTACAATGAGCAGTTCTTC	CASSPTGLAGLSSYNEQFF
-	TRBD1	TRBJ1-6	TRBV16	TGTGCCAGCAGCCGCGGTTCCGGGACAGGGAATTCACCCCTCCACTTT	CASSRGSGTGNSPLHF